These T cell receptor beta chains were read from a single sample in a study of cytomegalovirus exposure and HLA in healthy donors. Method: immunoSEQ multiplex PCR; TCRdb's copy keeps in-frame clones and lacks some. The table lists 85,000 to 100,000 clones, over 65% of them singletons. Sequencing used PBMCs. These receptors originate from a man in his fifties or sixties in good health and CMV-seropositive. Both conserved end residues are trimmed from each CDR3. The listing skips clone size in some rows; elsewhere it reads once, few, many or a size class.

. | TRBV12-5 | ASGQRGSDTQY
. | TRBV5-4 | ASSLKPDTQY
. | TRBV2 | ASSKPGTGNEQY
. | TRBV19 | ARRLAGVDTQY
. | TRBV2 | ASTERGLGIQY
. | TRBV7-8 | ASSSRTGTANPNYGYT
. | TRBV18 | ASSPFRGLEEKLF
. | TRBV5-3 | ARSTPGVKGYT
. | TRBV9 | ASSVAREAGANVLT
. | TRBV7-9 | ASSPLGYEQY
. | TRBV11-3 | ASGTGGYEQY
. | TRBV4-3 | ASSPTSSANYGYT
. | TRBV6-6 | ASSYGQDYGYT
. | TRBV10-3 | ATTDQGNQPQH
few | TRBV15 | ATSRVRGQGPYEQY
once | TRBV5-1 | ASSLGQSGNTIY
. | TRBV14 | ASSQDWAGGEAF